This TCR beta chain is from a study of shared clonotypes between healthy human individuals. General study findings and limits: Non-shared clonotypes had lower generation probabilities than those shared by all four donors. In general, naive subsets displayed greater estimated richness than memory subsets did.

The repertoire was sequenced with immunoSEQ multiplex PCR; TCRdb's copy has only in-frame clones and lacks some. This table has millions of clones, 85% to 95% appearing once. Terminally differentiated effector memory CD45RA+ cells were excluded by CCR7 positive selection of CD45RO-negative cells. In this sample, this clone turned up a few times. The antigen is unknown. This TCR derives from a man younger than 35 in good health. Some clones in this sample may be carry-over from other donors' samples. The sequenced sample was naive CD8+ T cells from PBMCs.

For the CDR3, the DNA is TGCAGCGTTTGGACAGGACCTGAAGCTTTCTTT. Protein sequence: CSVWTGPEAFF. The chain has TRBV29-1 and TRBJ1-1; TRBD1 agrees at 7 bases. The CDR3 length is 11 residues. Germline V CDR1 and CDR2: SQVTM, ANQGSEA. The V segment lost 5 bases and the J segment 6 bases; nucleotides outside the gene matches: 3.